A single sample is the source of the 3 T cell receptor beta chains below, sequenced in a study of CD8+CD57+ T cells in acquired aplastic anemia. TCR beta VDJ combinations and CDR3 sequences were profiled from genomic DNA. Each CDR3 protein gets one entry after TCRdb re-called the reads with MiXCR. The sample gives about 160,000 distinct CDR3 sequences, roughly 48% of which show up once; 0.9% to 1.2% is in the top ten. The sample comprised sorted CD4+, CD8+, or CD8+CD57+ T cells (not recorded which) from PBMCs. These receptors were taken from a human donor in good health.

The V gene is TRBV6-1, the J gene TRBJ1-5; 7 positions match TRBD1. Germline CDR1 is MNHNS and CDR2 is SASEGT. With V trimmed by 5 bases and J by 0 bases, 13 bases remained unmatched. This CDR3 is 18 amino acids long. The CDR3 DNA reads as TGTGCCAGCAGTCGGGGAGGGACAGCCACTTATAGCAATCAGCCCCAGCATTTT. Amino acids: CASSRGGTATYSNQPQHF.

This clonotype was seen a few times. The chain carries TRBV24-1 and TRBJ1-1; perhaps TRBD1 as D (6 bases). The CDR3 consists of 14 residues. Germline V lookup: CDR1 KGHDR, CDR2 SFDVKD. Deletions cut 5 bases from V and 4 bases from J, with 13 bases between. CDR3 DNA: TGTGCCACCAGTGGTACAGGGAGTGGCACTGAAGCTTTCTTT. Translation gives CATSGTGSGTEAFF.

This clonotype was recorded many times. The rearrangement uses TRBV12-3 or TRBV12-4 and TRBJ1-3; D is unclear. CDR3 length equals 11 residues. V was pared by 1 base and J by 7 bases, with 2 bases between. In DNA, the CDR3 is TGTGCCAGCAGTTTAGGTAACACCATATATTTT. It codes for CASSLGNTIYF.